Below, 27 T cell receptor beta chains from the same sample are listed, as sequenced in a study of CD8+ T cells in alopecia areata. Reverse transcription of extracted RNA yielded cDNA, which provided the sequencing template. Measured with immunoSEQ multiplex PCR; TCRdb has only the in-frame clones, and not every one. The repertoire holds approximately 180,000 clones, with about 61% as singletons. Treatment: oral pan-JAK inhibitor, 5-10 mg twice daily. Here the sequenced sample was CD4+ T cells sorted from blood, taken between weeks 55 and 65, from a patient treated with tofacitinib. The receptors were gathered from a human donor with alopecia areata.

The chain joins TRBV19 to TRBJ1-2; no clear D gene. This CDR3 has 11 amino acids. Germline CDR1 is LNHDA and CDR2 is SQIVND (reference sequence). Trimming shortened V by 5 bases and J by 4 bases, and 5 bases separated the two germline ends. CDR3 sequence reads: CASSSAYGYTF. The CDR3 DNA reads TGTGCCAGTAGTTCAGCCTATGGCTACACCTTC.

The chain recombines TRBV27 with TRBJ2-3; the D gene is possibly TRBD2 (6 bases). CDR1 MNHEY and CDR2 SMNVEV come from the germline V gene (reference sequence). The CDR3 sequence is 16 residues long. V was trimmed by 5 bases and J by 0 bases, leaving 15 bases between them. This chain's CDR3 is CASSPTSGASTDTQYF. The CDR3, as DNA: TGTGCCAGCAGTCCTACTTCGGGAGCCAGCACAGATACGCAGTATTTT.

This clone was observed a handful of times. V gene TRBV6-5 combines with J gene TRBJ1-2, with 8 bases fitting TRBD1. This CDR3 is 13 amino acids long. V dropped 10 bases and J dropped 7; count of bases not matched to a gene: 11. Germline-derived CDR1 and CDR2 are MNHEY and SVGAGI. As DNA, the CDR3 is TGTGCCACCGCACCCTCAGGGGGCGTTGGCTACACCTTC. As protein: CATAPSGGVGYTF.

V usage is TRBV18 and J usage is TRBJ2-5; 9 bases align to TRBD1. This CDR3 is 14 amino acids long. The V segment lost 4 bases and the J segment 3 bases; nucleotides outside the gene matches: 3. Germline values: CDR1 KGHSH, CDR2 LQKENI. CDR3 loop: CASSRDREKETQYF. Written as DNA, the CDR3 is TGTGCCAGCTCACGGGACAGGGAAAAAGAGACCCAGTACTTC.

This clone was detected only a few times. The CDR3 sequence is CTSMGVTEAFF. The CDR3 DNA reads as TGCACATCGATGGGGGTCACTGAAGCTTTCTTT. The J gene is TRBJ1-1, the V gene TRBV29-1, with D perhaps matching TRBD1 (5 bases). The V gene's germline CDR1 is SQVTM and CDR2 ANQGSEA. The CDR3 has 11 residues.

The chain joins TRBV23-1 to TRBJ2-5; D tentatively reads TRBD1 or TRBD2 (6 bases each). TRBV23-1 has ORF status, its function being uncertain. CDR3 size: 14 residues. Trimming removed 2 bases from V and 6 bases from J, with 13 bases in between. In DNA form, the CDR3 reads TGCGCCAGCAGTCAAGGGGGGCTTCAGAAGACCCAGTACTTC. Protein product: CASSQGGLQKTQYF.

This clone was observed a few times. V usage is TRBV6-1 and J usage is TRBJ1-2; D uncertain. Looked up from germline, CDR1 is MNHNS and CDR2 is SASEGT. The CDR3 is 16 amino acids. Trimming cost V 3 bases and J 6 bases, with 20 bases left between them. CDR3 nucleotide sequence: TGTGCCAGCAGTGAGTCGTTGGCAGCCACCCTTAATGGCTACACCTTC. Its translation: CASSESLAATLNGYTF.

The chain links TRBV27 to TRBJ2-7; TRBD1 matches 10 bases. The CDR3 totals 15 residues. From germline, CDR1 is MNHEY and CDR2 SMNVEV (reference sequence). With 4 bases clipped from V and 5 bases from J, the junction kept 8 bases outside the gene matches. The CDR3 nucleotides read TGTGCCAGCAGTTCTCCGGGACAGGGGCACCACGAGCAGTACTTC. Amino acid sequence: CASSSPGQGHHEQYF.

The V and J genes are TRBV6-1 and TRBJ2-5, with TRBD1 as a possible D gene (5 bases). The CDR3 sequence is 14 residues long. Trimming removed 4 bases from V and 3 bases from J, with 12 bases in between. Germline assignment: CDR1 MNHNS and CDR2 SASEGT. CDR3 in amino acids: CASSVVREKETQYF. The CDR3 DNA sequence: TGTGCCAGCAGTGTGGTCAGGGAAAAAGAGACCCAGTACTTC.

This clone was recorded a few times. This chain's CDR3 is CASSLRAGGKAETQYF. DNA of the CDR3: TGTGCCAGCAGCTTGAGAGCGGGGGGTAAGGCGGAGACCCAGTACTTC. The V and J genes are TRBV7-9 and TRBJ2-5, with 9 bases that match TRBD2. V lost 3 bases, J lost 5 bases, and 10 bases stayed unmatched. The CDR3 runs 16 residues. Germline lookup yields CDR1 SEHNR and CDR2 FQNEAQ (reference sequence).

CDR3 protein: CASRNNRGEAFF. The CDR3 DNA reads as TGTGCCAGCAGGAATAACAGGGGAGAAGCTTTCTTT. The V and J genes are TRBV25-1 and TRBJ1-1; TRBD1 agrees at 7 bases. V lost 6 bases to trimming and J lost 8 bases; unmatched junction nucleotides: 6. This CDR3 contains 12 residues. Germline CDR1 is MGHDK and CDR2 is SYGVNS.

This clone has only a few counts. The V and J genes are TRBV7-9 and TRBJ1-6; unclear D gene. Trimming removed 6 bases at V and 10 bases at J, with 10 bases between. From germline, CDR1 is SEHNR and CDR2 FQNEAQ (reference sequence). This CDR3 contains 12 residues. The CDR3 loop reads CASSREGSPLHF. The CDR3 bases are TGTGCCAGCAGTAGAGAGGGATCACCCCTCCACTTT.

This rearrangement joins TRBV29-1 to TRBJ2-7; TRBD2 is a possible D gene (7 bases). Germline CDR1 reads SQVTM; CDR2 reads ANQGSEA. V was pared by 6 bases and J by 3 bases, with 15 bases between. CDR3 size: 13 residues. CDR3 loop: CSVGATGGYEQYF. The CDR3 DNA follows: TGCAGCGTGGGGGCCACGGGGGGCTACGAGCAGTACTTC.

This sequence joins TRBV27 and TRBJ1-1; TRBD1 agrees at 10 bases. The CDR3 contains 16 residues. V lost 2 bases, J lost 3 bases, and 6 bases stayed unmatched. Germline V lookup: CDR1 MNHEY, CDR2 SMNVEV (reference sequence). The CDR3 here is CASSLVPGQGHTEAFF. Written as DNA, the CDR3 is TGTGCCAGCAGTTTAGTACCGGGACAGGGGCACACTGAAGCTTTCTTT.

The V call is TRBV15, the J call TRBJ2-3; no definite D call. Trimming pared 0 bases from V and 4 bases from J, leaving 5 bases between. The germline CDR1 and CDR2 sequences are LNHNV and YYDKDF (reference sequence). This CDR3 has 13 residues. The CDR3 DNA reads TGTGCCACCAGCAGAGATAGAGCAGATACGCAGTATTTT. Encoded protein: CATSRDRADTQYF.

The chain carries TRBV2 and TRBJ1-2; D gene uncertain. The V gene's germline CDR1 is SNHLY and CDR2 FYNNEI. The CDR3 totals 13 residues. Trimming pared 4 bases from V and 5 bases from J, leaving 11 bases between. The CDR3 sequence is CASSVIRNYGYTF. Written as DNA, the CDR3 is TGTGCCAGCAGTGTAATCAGAAATTATGGCTACACCTTC.

The chain joins TRBV2 to TRBJ1-1; D is undetermined. Trimming removed 6 bases at V and 0 bases at J, with 5 bases between. This CDR3 contains 12 residues. CDR1 SNHLY and CDR2 FYNNEI come from the germline V gene. CDR3 loop: CASRGMNTEAFF. In DNA form, the CDR3 reads TGTGCCAGCAGGGGGATGAACACTGAAGCTTTCTTT.

To note about this clone: Other DNA sequences in this specimen translate into the identical CDR3. J is TRBJ2-5 and V is TRBV20-1, with D uncertain. Germline lookup yields CDR1 DFQATT and CDR2 SNEGSKA (reference sequence). This CDR3 is 10 amino acids long. Trimming took 5 bases from V and 2 from J, leaving 3 bases between them. Here the CDR3 reads CSAGQETQYF. The CDR3 DNA follows: TGCAGTGCTGGTCAAGAGACCCAGTACTTC.

Only a few counts were recorded for this clone. V gene TRBV30 combines with J gene TRBJ1-3; 7 nucleotides line up with TRBD1. J lost 2 bases, V lost 7 bases, and 8 bases had no gene match. Germline CDR1 and CDR2: GTSNPN and SVGIG (reference sequence). This CDR3 comprises 14 residues. The CDR3 protein is CASPDRDAGNTIYF. The CDR3 nucleotides read TGTGCCTCCCCCGACAGGGACGCTGGAAACACCATATATTTT.

The rearrangement links TRBV14 to TRBJ1-2, with unresolved D. Germline-derived CDR1 and CDR2 are SGHDN and FVKESK. V gave up 2 bases and J gave up 4 bases, with 8 bases separating them. The CDR3 totals 13 residues. Here the CDR3 reads CASSQSLIYGYTF. The DNA of the CDR3 is TGTGCCAGCAGCCAAAGCCTGATCTATGGCTACACCTTC. Full variable domain (remainder filled in from reference TRBV14 and TRBJ1-2): EAGVTQFPSHSVIEKGQTVTLRCDPISGHDNLYWYRRVMGKEIKFLLHFVKESKQDESGMPNNRFLAERTGGTYSTLKVQPAELEDSGVYFCASSQSLIYGYTFGSGTRLTVV.

V usage is TRBV27 and J usage is TRBJ2-7; tentative D call: TRBD1 (6 bases). CDR3 length equals 14 residues. The germline gives CDR1 MNHEY, CDR2 SMNVEV (reference sequence). Trimming stripped 5 bases from V and 0 bases from J, with 11 bases between. The CDR3 loop is CASSRTGSSYEQYF. The DNA of the CDR3 is TGTGCCAGCAGTAGAACAGGGAGCTCCTACGAGCAGTACTTC.

This clone has ten or more counts. The rearrangement uses TRBV6-6 and TRBJ2-2; no clear D gene. The length of the CDR3 is 14 residues. The V end was cut by 2 bases, the J end by 4 bases, with 8 bases between. From germline, CDR1 is MNHNY and CDR2 SVGAGI (reference sequence). The DNA for the CDR3 is TGTGCCAGCAGTTACGTGCGAGGCACCGGGGAGCTGTTTTTT. It specifies CASSYVRGTGELFF.

The chain links TRBV19 to TRBJ1-1; D gene unclear. Trimming took 6 bases from V and 4 from J, leaving 12 bases between them. Germline-derived CDR1 and CDR2 are LNHDA and SQIVND (reference sequence). The CDR3 has 13 amino acids. Here the CDR3 reads CASSQVRGTEAFF. The CDR3 DNA is TGTGCCAGTAGCCAAGTTCGGGGCACTGAAGCTTTCTTT.

This clone has a handful of counts. The chain links TRBV6-5 to TRBJ2-7, with 9 bases that match TRBD1. The CDR3 runs to 15 residues. V gave up 6 bases and J gave up 3 bases; unmatched junction bases: 9. The V gene's germline CDR1 is MNHEY and CDR2 SVGAGI. Here the CDR3 reads CASRPDWTGDYEQYF. CDR3 nucleotides: TGTGCCAGCAGACCCGACTGGACAGGGGACTACGAGCAGTACTTC.

This rearrangement joins TRBV14 to TRBJ1-1; D ambiguous. The ends were cut back, 5 bases at V and 4 bases at J, with 11 bases in the middle. The germline CDR1 and CDR2 sequences are SGHDN and FVKESK. The CDR3 covers 13 residues. The CDR3 sequence is CASSRVPATEAFF. The CDR3 bases are TGTGCCAGCAGCAGAGTCCCGGCCACTGAAGCTTTCTTT.

This clone has a handful of counts. The chain is built from TRBV29-1 and TRBJ2-7; D may correspond to TRBD1 or TRBD2 (5 bases each). The V end lost 6 bases, the J end lost 3 bases, and 15 bases lay between the germline ends. Germline loops: CDR1 SQVTM, CDR2 ANQGSEA. This CDR3 region has 13 residues. The CDR3 loop reads CSVATGAYYEQYF. As DNA, the CDR3 is TGCAGCGTGGCGACCGGGGCCTACTACGAGCAGTACTTC.

A few counts support this clone. The V gene is TRBV6-5, the J gene TRBJ1-5, with D uncertain. The CDR3 spans 13 residues. Germline V lookup: CDR1 MNHEY, CDR2 SVGAGI. The V end lost 6 bases, the J end lost 3 bases, and 9 bases lay between the germline ends. CDR3 region: CASRQRNNQPQHF. The CDR3 coding sequence is TGTGCCAGCAGACAGCGAAACAATCAGCCCCAGCATTTT.